A selection of T cell receptor beta chains follows, all from one sample in a study of CD8 T cells in Susac syndrome. Using its own MiXCR run on the immunoSEQ multiplex PCR reads, TCRdb lists one record per CDR3 protein. The sample yields more than 65,000 distinct CDR3 sequences, 95% seen once. Sequencing was performed on CD8+ T cells from PBMCs. Receptor source: a human donor in good health. Both conserved end residues are part of each CDR3. The D gene is left open where the match is weak. Expanded clones are given a class, and other clones once, few, many or no size at all.

j_call clone_size d_call v_call cdr3_aa cdr3_nt
TRBJ2-5 NA NA TRBV27 CASSSGARETQYF TGTGCCAGCAGTTCAGGAGCACGGGAGACCCAGTACTTC
TRBJ2-7 few TRBD1 TRBV29-1 CSVEGGTGDYEQYF TGCAGCGTTGAGGGTGGTACAGGGGACTACGAGCAGTACTTC
TRBJ1-1 once TRBD1 TRBV4-2 CASSHGQGEGNTEAFF TGTGCCAGCAGCCATGGACAGGGTGAGGGGAACACTGAAGCTTTCTTT
TRBJ2-3 NA NA TRBV2 CASSEEGLSTDTQYF TGTGCCAGCAGTGAAGAGGGACTTAGCACAGATACGCAGTATTTT
TRBJ1-2 NA NA TRBV6-5 CASNVGDWDYGYTF TGTGCCAGCAACGTGGGGGATTGGGACTATGGCTACACCTTC
TRBJ2-4 NA NA TRBV28 CASSLSGAIQYF TGTGCCAGCAGTTTATCGGGGGCCATTCAGTACTTC
TRBJ2-7 NA TRBD1 TRBV19 CASSISTGVAYEQYF TGTGCCAGTAGTATATCGACAGGGGTAGCCTACGAGCAGTACTTC
TRBJ1-2 NA TRBD1 TRBV3-1 CASRSQGQGAYGYTF TGTGCCAGCAGATCTCAAGGACAGGGGGCCTATGGCTACACCTTC
TRBJ1-1 NA NA TRBV4-3 CASSPSRSGDTEAFF TGCGCCAGCAGCCCCTCCCGGTCCGGGGACACTGAAGCTTTCTTT
TRBJ2-7 NA NA TRBV7-9 CASSFTAGTEGHEQYF TGTGCCAGCAGCTTTACAGCCGGGACGGAGGGGCACGAGCAGTACTTC
TRBJ1-1 NA NA TRBV3-1 CASSQDSSWDHPEAFF TGTGCCAGCAGCCAAGACTCCAGCTGGGATCATCCTGAAGCTTTCTTT
TRBJ2-1 NA NA TRBV5-1 CASSLDGVEQFF TGCGCCAGCAGCTTGGATGGGGTTGAGCAGTTCTTC
TRBJ2-1 NA NA TRBV6-5 CASSPPAAGPGEQFF TGTGCCAGCAGCCCTCCCGCGGCGGGGCCGGGTGAGCAGTTCTTC
TRBJ2-3 NA TRBD1 TRBV27 CASSPEPGGWTDTQYF TGTGCCAGCAGCCCCGAGCCAGGGGGCTGGACAGATACGCAGTATTTT
TRBJ1-1 NA NA TRBV19 CASSIGGPEAFF TGTGCCAGTAGTATAGGAGGGCCTGAAGCTTTCTTT
TRBJ2-7 NA NA TRBV6-6 CASSYGGFYEQYF TGTGCCAGCAGTTACGGGGGCTTCTACGAGCAGTACTTC
TRBJ2-2 NA NA TRBV6-1 CASSLVPGTLNTGELFF TGTGCCAGCAGCCTTGTGCCGGGGACTTTGAACACCGGGGAGCTGTTTTTT
TRBJ2-1 NA TRBD1 TRBV28 CASTLSSGGAYNEQFF TGTGCCAGCACTCTCTCTTCAGGGGGCGCTTACAATGAGCAGTTCTTC
TRBJ1-2 NA NA TRBV2 CASKRAGTNYGYTF TGTGCCAGCAAGAGGGCCGGGACCAACTATGGCTACACCTTC
TRBJ1-5 NA NA TRBV3-1 CASSQDNRVNQPQHF TGTGCCAGCAGCCAAGATAACAGGGTCAATCAGCCCCAGCATTTT
TRBJ1-1 NA TRBD1 TRBV12-5 CASGWTGNEAFF TGTGCTAGTGGTTGGACAGGCAATGAAGCTTTCTTT
TRBJ2-1 NA NA TRBV15 CATEWGGENEQFF TGTGCCACCGAGTGGGGGGGCGAGAATGAGCAGTTCTTC
TRBJ2-5 NA TRBD1 TRBV7-9 CASTDTGDQETQYF TGTGCCAGCACCGATACAGGGGACCAAGAGACCCAGTACTTC
TRBJ2-7 NA NA TRBV2 CASEGGSYEQYF TGTGCCAGCGAGGGGGGGTCCTACGAGCAGTACTTC
TRBJ1-2 NA TRBD1 TRBV5-6 CASSLGGQFYGYTF TGTGCCAGCAGCTTGGGGGGACAGTTCTATGGCTACACCTTC
TRBJ1-6 once NA TRBV19 CASTPGDSPLHF TGTGCCAGTACCCCCGGTGATTCACCCCTCCACTTT
TRBJ1-4 NA NA TRBV9 CASSVAGAPNEKLFF TGTGCCAGCAGCGTAGCAGGGGCGCCTAATGAAAAACTGTTTTTT
TRBJ1-1 NA NA TRBV3-1 CASSEISTSNTEAFF TGTGCCAGCAGTGAGATCTCGACATCGAACACTGAAGCTTTCTTT
TRBJ1-2 NA TRBD1 TRBV7-9 CASSFPGQPNYGYTF TGTGCCAGCAGCTTCCCGGGACAGCCTAACTATGGCTACACCTTC
TRBJ2-1 NA NA TRBV7-9 CASSLSEWSYNEQFF TGTGCCAGCAGCTTATCAGAATGGTCCTACAATGAGCAGTTCTTC
TRBJ2-5 NA TRBD1 TRBV7-6 CASSQGQGEETQYF TGTGCCAGCAGCCAGGGACAGGGCGAAGAGACCCAGTACTTC
TRBJ2-7 NA TRBD1 TRBV2 CASREAGTGAYEQYF TGTGCCAGCAGGGAAGCCGGGACAGGGGCCTACGAGCAGTACTTC
TRBJ2-3 NA NA TRBV4-1 CASSQVGGTDTQYF TGCGCCAGCAGCCAGGTGGGGGGCACAGATACGCAGTATTTT
TRBJ2-7 NA NA TRBV28 CASSLGAGAYEQYF TGTGCCAGCAGTTTAGGTGCAGGGGCCTACGAGCAGTACTTC
TRBJ2-3 NA NA TRBV29-1 CSVATDTQYF TGCAGCGTGGCAACAGATACGCAGTATTTT
TRBJ2-5 NA NA TRBV4-1 CASSQERVEQLQETQYF TGCGCCAGCAGCCAAGAAAGAGTGGAACAACTTCAAGAGACCCAGTACTTC
TRBJ2-1 NA NA TRBV4-3 CASSRKVFDEQFF TGCGCCAGCAGCCGAAAGGTGTTCGATGAGCAGTTCTTC
TRBJ2-7 NA NA TRBV29-1 CSVVSRARYEQYF TGCAGCGTTGTGAGCAGGGCGCGCTACGAGCAGTACTTC
TRBJ2-7 NA TRBD1 TRBV30 CAWSRDSSYEQYF TGTGCCTGGAGCCGGGACAGCTCCTACGAGCAGTACTTC
TRBJ1-1 NA TRBD1 TRBV5-5 CASSLEPGQLNTEAFF TGTGCCAGCAGCTTGGAACCGGGACAGCTGAACACTGAAGCTTTCTTT
TRBJ2-7 NA NA TRBV20-1 CSARGSGSTAGEQYF TGCAGTGCTAGAGGTTCCGGGTCAACCGCCGGGGAGCAGTACTTC